Below, one T cell receptor beta chain is given with its context. The target of this receptor is not known. Base qualities are not provided; no much larger clone lies one nucleotide away. These data belong to a study of blood T cell repertoires in COVID-19 (dated by TCRdb to the early 2020s). General notes on the study: Collaborator samples came from the United States, Italy and Spain and covered acute and convalescent phases of COVID-19. The prospective study material was composed of cDNA or gDNA derived from T cells, B-cell-depleted T cells, or PBMCs. Deeply sampled blood TCRbeta repertoires from subjects exposed to, actively infected with, or recovered from COVID-19 were included in the dataset. A freely available public database, intended as a resource for researchers studying the immune response to SARS-CoV-2, is where the repertoires were released. Samples came from the ongoing ImmuneRACE study (first 160 participants) plus 1,254 subjects from 6 global collaborators. Sample metadata almost always included a de-identified subject ID, COVID-19 status, age in years and sex. Where HLA class I and class II types were available, the types were taken from metadata supplied by the sample provider, not from assay-based typing. Overall results and qualifications from the work: How much clinical and demographic metadata was included differed by source and by participant, and the metadata was provided uncurated.

Each collaborating institution followed its own protocols to collect whole blood in K2EDTA tubes. Collaborator samples were shipped for TCRbeta analysis as frozen whole blood, isolated PBMCs, or DNA extracted from either sample type. The germline V gene encodes CDR1 MNHEY and CDR2 SVGAGI. There are 15 amino acids in the CDR3, from cysteine to phenylalanine inclusive. The sequence is cut down to CDR3 DNA, 45 bases in frame from base 1. A distance of 13 bases separates the germline ends of V and J, which lose 5 bases and 0 bases respectively. TCRbeta CDR3 regions were amplified from genomic DNA using the immunoSEQ Assay, a bias-controlled multiplex PCR. The paper's processing steps were these. Nucleated cell counts per sample were estimated from amplification of reference gene primers within the assay. To quantify the absolute abundance of each unique TCRbeta CDR3 rearrangement, sequence reads were collapsed and filtered. Productive Simpson clonality was computed per sample as the square root of Simpson's diversity index over productive rearrangements. TCRdb limited this immuneACCESS table to in-frame rearrangements with V and J called. A share of clones is missing; checked studies link under half to unresolved V genes, and the rest is unexplained. V, J and clone size were drawn from that table, and D and trimming were deduced from the DNA. This sample gives about 120,000 clones in total; 78% of them show up just once. Clones ranked in the top ten supply 2.3% of the sample.

The chain joins TRBV6-5 to TRBJ1-1, with TRBD1 as a weak D call on 5 bases. Source material: peripheral blood. The origin of this receptor is a man aged 70 or older with acute or convalescent COVID-19. The CDR3 in this case is CASSHRQILNTEAFF. DNA sequence: TGTGCCAGCAGTCACCGACAGATACTGAACACTGAAGCTTTCTTT.